This entry is about one T cell receptor beta chain. Specified time point: persistent/refractory GD, antithyroid drugs over 5 years with positive TRAb. Preparation of the TCR library used RNA extracted from PBMCs. The data belong to a study of regulatory T cells in long-lasting Graves disease. Both iRepertoire HTBI primers and Arm-PCR of CDR3 regions were used to build the TCR beta libraries. TCRdb re-analysed the multiplex PCR reads in MiXCR, keeping a single row per CDR3 protein. The repertoire holds more than 650,000 distinct CDR3 sequences, with about 30% as singletons. V dropped 7 bases and J dropped 7 bases, with 13 bases sitting between them. CDR1 and CDR2 from the germline V gene are DFQATT and SNEGSKA (reference sequence). The CDR3 totals 12 residues.

The chain recombines TRBV20-1 with TRBJ1-4; D unresolved. The sample in question was peripheral blood mononuclear cells (PBMCs), obtained when the disease was refractory, from a patient treated with antithyroid drugs. The TCR comes from a female donor with Graves disease. The CDR3 DNA reads TGCAGTGTTCCGTTTGGAGGTGAAAAACTGTTTTTT. It yields the protein CSVPFGGEKLFF.